Presented here are 10 T cell receptor beta chains from one specimen sequenced in a study of T cells after yellow fever vaccination. Via MiXCR, TCRdb re-called the 5' RACE reads, giving one row per CDR3 protein. Counted here are around 320,000 distinct CDR3 sequences, 3.5% to 4.5% occurring once; the ten biggest clones make up approximately 19%. This specimen consisted of PBMCs, obtained 15 days after the yellow fever booster vaccination. These receptors all come from a man in his late teens or twenties who received the YFV17D yellow fever vaccine.

This clonotype was counted many times. The V gene is TRBV27, the J gene TRBJ2-5; TRBD1 matches at 11 bases. CDR3 size: 16 residues. Germline trimming cut 3 bases from V and 5 bases from J; bases unmatched to any gene: 8. Germline CDR1 and CDR2: MNHEY and SMNVEV (reference sequence). CDR3 coding DNA: TGTGCCAGCAGTTTTTCTCCGGGACAGGGGGAGGAGACCCAGTACTTC. Protein: CASSFSPGQGEETQYF.

This clonotype is medium-sized within its sample. The chain recombines TRBV7-2 with TRBJ2-1; no firm D call. The V and J ends lost 1 base and 2 bases respectively, with 9 bases between them. The germline gives CDR1 SGHTA, CDR2 FQGNSA. The CDR3 runs 15 residues. DNA of the CDR3: TGTGCCAGCAGCTTAGATCTTAGTACCTACAATGAGCAGTTCTTC. It yields the protein CASSLDLSTYNEQFF.

This clonotype was seen many times. At one boundary the junction diverges from the germline segment, which might be a read error. This chain joins TRBV7-7 and TRBJ2-1; TRBD2 aligns across 9 bases. This CDR3 contains 19 residues. CDR1 is SSHAT, CDR2 FNYEAQ, per germline (reference sequence). This CDR3 is CASSPKDGSGGNSYNEQFF. CDR3 in DNA: TGTGCTAGCAGCCCCAAGGATGGTAGCGGGGGAAACTCCTACAATGAGCAGTTCTTC. The full variable domain, completed using reference TRBV7-7 and TRBJ2-1, is GAGVSQSPRYKVTKRGQDVTLRCDPISSHATLYWYQQALGQGPEFLTYFNYEAQPDKSGLPSDRFSAERPEGSISTLTIQRTEQRDSAMYRCASSPKDGSGGNSYNEQFFGPGTRLTVL.

In its sample, this clonotype was seen many times. V and J are TRBV5-1 and TRBJ2-1, with D uncertain. The CDR3 runs to 14 residues. CDR1 is SGHRS and CDR2 is YFSETQ in the germline V gene. Trimming took 2 bases from V and 0 from J, leaving 6 bases between them. The CDR3 reads CASSFMTSYNEQFF. The CDR3, as DNA: TGCGCCAGCAGCTTTATGACCTCCTACAATGAGCAGTTCTTC.

The chain employs TRBV5-1 and TRBJ2-2; the D is unclear. V gave up 6 bases and J gave up 2 bases, with 11 bases separating them. Germline loops: CDR1 SGHRS, CDR2 YFSETQ. The CDR3 totals 14 residues. The CDR3 spells CASTRDANTGELFF. The DNA for the CDR3 is TGCGCCAGCACGCGAGACGCTAACACCGGGGAGCTGTTTTTT.

This clonotype turned up a few times. The chain is built from TRBV15 and TRBJ2-1; 8 nucleotides align to TRBD1. Looked up from germline, CDR1 is LNHNV and CDR2 is YYDKDF (reference sequence). V gave up 2 bases and J gave up 2 bases; unmatched junction bases: 5. The CDR3 sequence is 16 residues long. The CDR3 here is CATSRNPGQAYNEQFF. In DNA form, the CDR3 reads TGTGCCACCAGCAGAAACCCGGGACAGGCCTACAATGAGCAGTTCTTC.

At least ten counts were recorded for this clonotype. The junction shows a germline mismatch at one end, possibly a read error. The gene calls are TRBV5-1 and TRBJ1-3, with D unresolved. Per the germline V gene, CDR1 is SGHRS and CDR2 is YFSETQ. The CDR3 is 12 residues long. For the CDR3, the DNA is TGTGCCAGCAGCTTAGAGGGAAACACCATATATTTT. Its protein product is CASSLEGNTIYF.

This clonotype was observed at least ten times. The J gene is TRBJ2-3, the V gene TRBV5-1; a possible D gene is TRBD1 (6 bases). Trimming removed 6 bases at V and 4 bases at J, with 12 bases between. This CDR3 has 13 amino acids. The germline gives CDR1 SGHRS, CDR2 YFSETQ. DNA of the CDR3: TGCGCCAGCAACTCAGGGGATGCAGATACGCAGTATTTT. As protein: CASNSGDADTQYF.

The sample holds many counts of this clonotype. This chain joins TRBV4-3 and TRBJ2-3; 9 bases line up with TRBD2. The CDR3 sequence is 17 residues long. In germline, CDR1 is LGHNA, CDR2 YSLEER. Trimming cost V 0 bases and J 1 base; bases outside gene matches: 5. The CDR3 bases are TGCGCCAGCAGCCAAGATACCCGGACTAGCGGCACAGATACGCAGTATTTT. Its translation is CASSQDTRTSGTDTQYF.

This clonotype was observed at least ten times. V gene TRBV3-1 combines with J gene TRBJ2-5; D unclear. CDR1 and CDR2 (germline): LGHDT, YNNKEL (reference sequence). This CDR3 region has 12 residues. The V end lost 2 bases, the J end lost 6 bases, and 7 bases lay between the germline ends. CDR3 DNA sequence: TGTGCCAGCAGCCAACGATCCCAGACCCAGTACTTC. Its translation is CASSQRSQTQYF.